These T cell receptor beta chains were read from a single sample in a study of T-cell reconstitution after alpha-beta-depleted transplantation in children. MiXCR, run by TCRdb on the PCR reads, gives a single entry per CDR3 protein. The sample lists under 450,000 distinct CDR3 sequences; roughly 17% were seen once. Sequencing used PBMCs, mostly from graft donor cells, obtained 360 days after TCRalphabeta/CD19-depleted stem cell transplant. Receptor source: a boy less than two years old who had a stem cell transplant for Wiskott-Aldrich syndrome, so the T cells may come from the graft donor. The CDR3 runs from the conserved cysteine through the conserved F or W. The order of the fields is J gene, V gene, CDR3 protein.

j_call: TRBJ2-1; v_call: TRBV10-3; cdr3_aa: CAISERGGLSYNEQFF
j_call: TRBJ2-1; v_call: TRBV5-1; cdr3_aa: CASSWDRPYNEQFF
j_call: TRBJ1-4; v_call: TRBV12-3/TRBV12-4; cdr3_aa: CASSLRAKSLPEKLFF
j_call: TRBJ2-1; v_call: TRBV20-1; cdr3_aa: CSARDWPSYNEQFF
j_call: TRBJ2-6; v_call: TRBV5-1; cdr3_aa: CASSGAGSGANVLTF
j_call: TRBJ2-3; v_call: TRBV3-1; cdr3_aa: CASSQDLSGGAFEDTQYF
j_call: TRBJ1-6; v_call: TRBV4-3; cdr3_aa: CASSHLRTGGTYNSPLHF
j_call: TRBJ2-3; v_call: TRBV5-1; cdr3_aa: CASSLAAPGTGGAAGPTDTQYF
j_call: TRBJ1-5; v_call: TRBV12-3/TRBV12-4; cdr3_aa: CASSWGISSNQPQHF
j_call: TRBJ1-1; v_call: TRBV12-3/TRBV12-4; cdr3_aa: CASSLEVSEAFF
j_call: TRBJ2-2; v_call: TRBV24-1; cdr3_aa: CATSDSGLAGVSTGELFF
j_call: TRBJ2-7; v_call: TRBV29-1; cdr3_aa: CSVLGQVSYEQYF
j_call: TRBJ2-7; v_call: TRBV15; cdr3_aa: CATSTQLAGEQYF
j_call: TRBJ1-4; v_call: TRBV11-2; cdr3_aa: CASSKLLSTVANEKLFF
j_call: TRBJ2-5; v_call: TRBV12-3/TRBV12-4; cdr3_aa: CASSNRGTTGEETQYF